This TCR beta chain was captured by sequencing in a study of response to subunit inactivated influenza vaccine. TCRdb reprocessed the RT-PCR reads via MiXCR and lists one record per CDR3 protein. The sample shows around 250,000 distinct CDR3 sequences, more than 10% of them seen only once. This clonotype was counted many times. The V end lost 5 bases, the J end lost 6 bases, and 20 bases lay between the germline ends. Germline V gene lookup returns CDR1 MNHNS and CDR2 SASEGT. The CDR3 length is 16 residues. The J gene is TRBJ2-1, the V gene TRBV6-1; the D call may be TRBD1 or TRBD2 (6 bases each). This receptor was identified in a man aged 50 or older who received an inactivated influenza vaccine. The material sequenced was non-naive T cells sorted from PBMCs, taken around two weeks before vaccination. CDR3 protein: CASSPTMGGLSNEQFF. DNA for the CDR3: TGTGCCAGCAGTCCAACCATGGGGGGCCTTTCCAATGAGCAGTTCTTC.